Listed below are T cell receptor beta chains from one sample, sequenced in a study of PD-1 blockade in classical Hodgkin lymphoma. Sequencing used immunoSEQ multiplex PCR; TCRdb keeps in-frame clones, though not all of them. This sample has 25,000 to 35,000 clones, with about nine tenths found just once. Material for sequencing was CD4+ T cells from blood. The receptors come from a human donor with classical Hodgkin lymphoma. Both conserved end residues are part of each CDR3. A D gene is named only where the DNA matches it firmly. The size field is filled for only some rows; it gives once, few, many or a size class.

D gene	V gene	clone size	J gene	CDR3 length	CDR3 DNA	CDR3 protein
-	TRBV20-1	-	TRBJ2-1	11	TGCAGTGCTGGGGACTCTAATGAGCAGTTCTTC	CSAGDSNEQFF
TRBD1	TRBV7-8	few	TRBJ1-5	16	TGTGCCAGCAGCTTAGCGCGGACAGGGGCCAATCAGCCCCAGCATTTT	CASSLARTGANQPQHF
-	TRBV5-4	few	TRBJ1-1	14	TGTGCCAGCAGCTTGTTCGGGGGGATAGTTGAAGCTTTCTTT	CASSLFGGIVEAFF
-	TRBV27	few	TRBJ1-5	10	TGTGCCGGAAGGGGCCCAGCCCAGCATTTT	CAGRGPAQHF
-	TRBV5-1	-	TRBJ2-5	15	TGCGCCAGCAGCTCCTTCAGCGGAGGGGGTGAGACCCAGTACTTC	CASSSFSGGGETQYF
-	TRBV5-1	-	TRBJ2-2	14	TGCGCCAGCTCCATGGCCGGGGACACCGGGGAGCTGTTTTTT	CASSMAGDTGELFF
TRBD1	TRBV13	-	TRBJ1-2	12	TGTGCCAGCAGCTTGACAGGGGCTGGCTACACCTTC	CASSLTGAGYTF
-	TRBV18	-	TRBJ1-1	15	TGTGCCAGCTCACCACCGACGGGGGGGGCCACTGAAGCTTTCTTT	CASSPPTGGATEAFF
-	TRBV28	-	TRBJ1-1	14	TGTGCCAGCAGTTTATGGAAAGGGAACACTGAAGCTTTCTTT	CASSLWKGNTEAFF
-	TRBV6-1	-	TRBJ2-3	15	TGTGCCAGCAGTGAAGGGACCCCAGGGGTAGATACGCAGTATTTT	CASSEGTPGVDTQYF
-	TRBV6-1	-	TRBJ2-2	14	TGTGCCAGCAGTGAAGCGGCCACGCTGGGGGAGCTGTTTTTT	CASSEAATLGELFF
-	TRBV10-3	once	TRBJ2-7	12	TGTGCCATCAGTGAGGGGGTATACGAGCAGTACTTC	CAISEGVYEQYF
-	TRBV28	-	TRBJ2-7	11	TGTGCCAGCAGTCTCGAATACGAGCAGTACTTC	CASSLEYEQYF
-	TRBV18	-	TRBJ2-7	12	TGTGCCAGCACCACCGAGAACTACGAGCAGTACTTC	CASTTENYEQYF
-	TRBV2	few	TRBJ1-2	14	TGTGCCAGCAGCTGGACAAGGGATCACTATGGCTACACCTTC	CASSWTRDHYGYTF
-	TRBV19	-	TRBJ2-4	15	TGTGCCAGTAGTGGGCCCGGGACTGCCCTAAACATTCAGTACTTC	CASSGPGTALNIQYF
-	TRBV5-4	-	TRBJ1-4	17	TGTGCCAGCAGCCTCGGGCAGGGACTTTTAACTAATGAAAAACTGTTTTTT	CASSLGQGLLTNEKLFF
-	TRBV4-1	-	TRBJ1-3	14	TGCGCCAGCAGCCAAGTTGGGCCGGCCAACACCATATATTTT	CASSQVGPANTIYF
-	TRBV7-9	few	TRBJ2-2	15	TGTGCCAGCAGCCCCGGGACCGGTAACACCGGGGAGCTGTTTTTT	CASSPGTGNTGELFF
TRBD2	TRBV15	-	TRBJ2-3	19	TGTGCCACCAGCAGAGCCCGACTAGCGGGAGGAACGGGCCCAGATACGCAGTATTTT	CATSRARLAGGTGPDTQYF
TRBD2	TRBV5-4	-	TRBJ2-7	13	TGTGCCAGCAGCGACGGACTAGCGGGAGACCAGTACTTC	CASSDGLAGDQYF
-	TRBV9	-	TRBJ1-3	14	TGTGCCAGCAGCGTCGGGACAATTGGAAACACCATATATTTT	CASSVGTIGNTIYF
-	TRBV6-5	-	TRBJ1-2	15	TGTGCCAGCAGTTACAGGGGCCCCGGGAACTATGGCTACACCTTC	CASSYRGPGNYGYTF
-	TRBV6-5	-	TRBJ1-5	14	TGTGCCAGCAGCCCCCCAGGGAGCAATCAGCCCCAGCATTTT	CASSPPGSNQPQHF
TRBD2	TRBV28	-	TRBJ2-1	19	TGTGCCAGCAGTCCCGCGGGATCCGGACTAGCGGGGAGAGCCAATGAGCAGTTCTTC	CASSPAGSGLAGRANEQFF
-	TRBV10-3	-	TRBJ2-7	13	TGTGCCATCAGTTTCGGAGCTGTAGACGAGCAGTACTTC	CAISFGAVDEQYF
-	TRBV30	-	TRBJ1-2	13	TGTGCCTGGAGTTCCGGGGGTCTCTATGGCTACACCTTC	CAWSSGGLYGYTF
-	TRBV7-2	-	TRBJ1-4	13	TGTGCCAGCAGCTCTTCCGGGGGGGAAAAACTGTTTTTT	CASSSSGGEKLFF
-	TRBV6-5	-	TRBJ2-6	15	TGTGCCAGCAGTTACTCGGGCTCTGGGGCCAACGTCCTGACTTTC	CASSYSGSGANVLTF
TRBD1	TRBV18	-	TRBJ2-2	16	TGTGCCAGCTCACCACCCGGACAGGGGAACACCGGGGAGCTGTTTTTT	CASSPPGQGNTGELFF
-	TRBV19	few	TRBJ1-1	13	TGTGCCAGTAGTAAGGTCTGGGACACTGAAGCTTTCTTT	CASSKVWDTEAFF
-	TRBV25-1	-	TRBJ1-4	16	TGTGCCAGCAGTTCGCGGGTGACCCGGGCAGGAGAAAAACTGTTTTTT	CASSSRVTRAGEKLFF
-	TRBV19	-	TRBJ1-1	12	TGTGCCAGTAGTCAGCGGGGGCTCGGAGCTTTCTTT	CASSQRGLGAFF
-	TRBV7-2	-	TRBJ2-1	15	TGTGCCAGCAGCTCGGGACGATCCTCCTACAATGAGCAGTTCTTC	CASSSGRSSYNEQFF
-	TRBV6-1	-	TRBJ1-2	12	TGTGCCAGCAGTATTTCCGGCTATGGCTACACCTTC	CASSISGYGYTF
-	TRBV7-9	-	TRBJ1-4	14	TGTGCCAGCAGCCAACAGGGAGGGCGCGGAAAACTGTTTTTT	CASSQQGGRGKLFF
-	TRBV2	-	TRBJ2-1	18	TGTGCCAGCAGTGAAGCGCTTCCTTGGGCCGCCGCCGGCAATGAGCAGTTCTTC	CASSEALPWAAAGNEQFF
TRBD1	TRBV29-1	-	TRBJ2-2	16	TGCAGCGTTGAGAGCCTCGTAGGACAGGGCACCGGGGAGCTGTTTTTT	CSVESLVGQGTGELFF
TRBD1	TRBV19	-	TRBJ1-5	14	TGTGCCAGGCGGACAGGATCTAGCAATCAGCCCCAGCATTTT	CARRTGSSNQPQHF
-	TRBV2	few	TRBJ1-2	13	TGTGCCAGCAGCCAAGATAGCGGGGGCGGCTACACCTTC	CASSQDSGGGYTF